This T cell receptor beta chain was identified during a study of quantifying T cell responses using KT2 cells. About the research overall: TCR alpha and beta constant-region primers primed reverse transcription of RNA.

Each cDNA got a UMI-containing oligo ligated at its 3' end. An equimolar mix of RC1.1 and RC1.2 primed the beta chain across TRBC1 and TRBC2. TCRdb itself ran the UMI-ligation and nested PCR reads through MiXCR, one entry per CDR3 protein. This repertoire shows fewer than 50,000 distinct CDR3 sequences, 17% found once; its top ten account for approximately 45%. KT2 cells were mixed with fixed PBMC numbers at varying ratios. Sample: PBMCs spiked with cells of the T cell clone KT2. The receptor's source is a human donor.

CDR3 residues: CASRTSGNYNEQFF. CDR3 nucleotides: TGTGCCAGCAGAACTAGCGGGAATTACAATGAGCAGTTCTTC. V usage is TRBV6-6 and J usage is TRBJ2-1, with 10 bases fitting TRBD2. The V and J ends lost 6 bases and 4 bases, in that order; junction bases with no gene match: 3. The germline V gene has CDR1 MNHNY and CDR2 SVGAGI (reference sequence). CDR3 size: 14 residues.